These 10 T cell receptor beta chains were sequenced from one sample in a study of cytomegalovirus exposure and HLA in healthy donors (dated by TCRdb to the late 2010s). The method behind the library was the immunoSEQ multiplex PCR assay. The multiplex PCR relied on a mix of 60 forward primers for TCR Vbeta segments and 13 reverse primers for TCR Jbeta segments. TCRdb holds this immuneACCESS table with in-frame rearrangements only. Some clones are missing; in checked studies, unresolved V genes explain under half, and the rest has no known cause. The table for this sample lists 100,000 to 120,000 clones; around 80% of them were counted only once. The ten largest clones take up roughly 2.9% of the sample. The sequenced material came from PBMCs. The source of these receptors is an older woman in good health and CMV-seropositive.

The V and J genes are TRBV6-5 and TRBJ1-2; 7 nucleotides match TRBD1. Germline lookup yields CDR1 MNHEY and CDR2 SVGAGI. The CDR3 contains 16 residues. V shed 2 bases and J 6 bases; nucleotides not matched to a gene: 12. CDR3 in DNA: TGTGCCAGCAGTTACGACTACAGGGGAAACCGGGATGGCTACACCTTC. Encoded protein: CASSYDYRGNRDGYTF.

CDR3 amino acids: CASRLQGARTEAFF. The CDR3, as DNA: TGTGCCAGCAGACTACAGGGGGCTAGGACTGAAGCTTTCTTT. The genes are TRBV2 and TRBJ1-1; TRBD1 matches 9 bases. V lost 6 bases and J lost 5; bases outside the gene matches: 7. Germline CDR1 SNHLY, CDR2 FYNNEI. There are 14 residues in the CDR3. Full variable domain (rest looked up from reference TRBV2 and TRBJ1-1): EPEVTQTPSHQVTQMGQEVILRCVPISNHLYFYWYRQILGQKVEFLVSFYNNEISEKSEIFDDQFSVERPDGSNFTLKIRSTKLEDSAMYFCASRLQGARTEAFFGQGTRLTVV.

This rearrangement joins TRBV30 to TRBJ2-1; D remains ambiguous. V lost 0 bases and J 6 bases, leaving 9 bases between the germline ends. The CDR3 sequence is 13 residues long. In germline, CDR1 is GTSNPN, CDR2 SVGIG (reference sequence). CDR3 protein: CAWSVLALNEQFF. The CDR3 DNA follows: TGTGCCTGGAGTGTACTCGCTCTCAATGAGCAGTTCTTC.

V is TRBV5-1 and J is TRBJ2-1, with 8 bases fitting TRBD2. Germline V gene data show CDR1 as SGHRS and CDR2 as YFSETQ. Trimming at V came to 1 base and at J to 8 bases, leaving 14 bases not matched to a gene. The CDR3 has 17 amino acids. CDR3: CASSLSATSALMDEQFF. The CDR3 DNA reads as TGCGCCAGCAGCTTGAGCGCGACTAGCGCTCTTATGGATGAGCAGTTCTTC.

This CDR3 is CASSPQREDYEQYF. The CDR3 DNA sequence: TGTGCCAGCAGCCCCCAGCGGGAGGATTACGAGCAGTACTTC. This rearrangement joins TRBV4-2 to TRBJ2-7; 9 bases agree with TRBD2. Germline trimming cut 4 bases from V and 4 bases from J; bases unmatched to any gene: 5. Germline CDR1 reads LGHNA; CDR2 reads YNFKEQ. There are 14 residues in the CDR3.

This clone was picked up a small number of times. This sequence joins TRBV13 and TRBJ1-3; 7 bases line up with TRBD1. Losses at the gene ends were 5 bases for V and 0 bases for J; bases not matched to a gene: 22. Germline V gene lookup returns CDR1 PRHDT and CDR2 FYEKMQ (reference sequence). CDR3 length: 21 residues. CDR3 sequence reads: CASSRYSTRGFSLISGNTIYF. For the CDR3, the DNA is TGTGCCAGCAGCAGATACTCCACCAGGGGGTTTAGCCTGATCTCTGGAAACACCATATATTTT.

This clone was picked up a small number of times. The chain recombines TRBV5-1 with TRBJ1-1; D is unclear. The V end was cut by 0 bases, the J end by 1 base, with 7 bases between. CDR3 length equals 14 residues. Per the germline V gene, CDR1 is SGHRS and CDR2 is YFSETQ. The CDR3 loop is CASSLGGANTEAFF. The CDR3 DNA follows: TGCGCCAGCAGCTTGGGGGGAGCGAACACTGAAGCTTTCTTT.

The V gene is TRBV9, the J gene TRBJ2-2; D might be TRBD1 (5 bases). V lost 1 base and J lost 3, with 19 bases in between. Germline values: CDR1 SGDLS, CDR2 YYNGEE. The CDR3 extends over 18 amino acids. For the CDR3, the DNA is TGTGCCAGCAGCGTAAAAGGGATGGGGCAGCTCGACACCGGGGAGCTGTTTTTT. Its protein product is CASSVKGMGQLDTGELFF.

This chain connects TRBV5-1 to TRBJ2-3, with 8 bases matching TRBD2. This CDR3 region has 15 residues. Looked up from germline, CDR1 is SGHRS and CDR2 is YFSETQ. The V segment lost 5 bases and the J segment 2 bases; nucleotides outside the gene matches: 7. The CDR3 nucleotides read TGCGCCAGCAGAGACAGCGGGAGTGCCACAGATACGCAGTATTTT. Translation: CASRDSGSATDTQYF.

Here the CDR3 DNA reads TGCGCCAGCAGCTTATCCGGCCCTTCGGGGAATGAGCAGTTCTTC. It translates to CASSLSGPSGNEQFF. The chain couples TRBV5-1 to TRBJ2-1, with a weak D call TRBD2 (5 bases). The ends were cut back, 2 bases at V and 7 bases at J, with 16 bases in the middle. The length of the CDR3 is 15 residues. Germline lookup yields CDR1 SGHRS and CDR2 YFSETQ.